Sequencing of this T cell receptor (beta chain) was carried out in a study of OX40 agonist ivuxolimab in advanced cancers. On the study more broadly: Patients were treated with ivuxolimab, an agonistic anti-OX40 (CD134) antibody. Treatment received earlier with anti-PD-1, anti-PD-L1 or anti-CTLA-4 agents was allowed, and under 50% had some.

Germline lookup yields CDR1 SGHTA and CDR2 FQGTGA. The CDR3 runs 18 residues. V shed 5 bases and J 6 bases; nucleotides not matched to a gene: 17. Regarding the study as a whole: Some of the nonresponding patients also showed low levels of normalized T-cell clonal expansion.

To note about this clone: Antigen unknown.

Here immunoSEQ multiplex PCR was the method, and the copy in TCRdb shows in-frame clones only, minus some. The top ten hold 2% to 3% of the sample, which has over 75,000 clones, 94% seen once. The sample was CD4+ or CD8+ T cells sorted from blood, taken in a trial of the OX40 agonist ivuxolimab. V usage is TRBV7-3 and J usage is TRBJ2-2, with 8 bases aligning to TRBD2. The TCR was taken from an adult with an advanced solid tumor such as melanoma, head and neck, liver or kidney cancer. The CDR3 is CASSPSLASGFSSGELFF. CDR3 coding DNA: TGTGCCAGCAGCCCCTCCCTTGCTAGCGGGTTTTCGTCCGGGGAGCTGTTTTTT. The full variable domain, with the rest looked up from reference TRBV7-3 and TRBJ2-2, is GAGVSQTPSNKVTEKGKYVELRCDPISGHTALYWYRQSLGQGPEFLIYFQGTGAADDSGLPNDRFFAVRPEGSVSTLKIQRTERGDSAVYLCASSPSLASGFSSGELFFGEGSRLTVL.